The 3 T cell receptor beta chains below all came from one sample that was sequenced in a study of beta chain features in type 1 diabetes. General study points: For Type 1 diabetes patients, all four CD4+ subsets carried TCRB CDR3s that were moderately but significantly shorter.

cDNA synthesis used the whole RNA isolate, giving expressed TCRB sequences. The assay was immunoSEQ multiplex PCR, and TCRdb's table has in-frame clones only and misses some. The table lists some 350,000 clones, approximately 12% of them singletons, with 0.013% to 0.015% in the top ten. For these receptors, no antigen is known. The sample consisted of naive CD4+ T cells from blood. The receptors come from a woman under 30 with type 1 diabetes.

The chain combines TRBV7-2 with TRBJ2-1; 8 bases agree with TRBD2. CDR3 length equals 18 residues. Germline CDR1 SGHTA, CDR2 FQGNSA. With V trimmed by 2 bases and J by 6 bases, 15 bases remained unmatched. CDR3 amino acids: CASSLLAPGGLVGNEQFF. For the CDR3, the DNA is TGTGCCAGCAGCTTATTGGCCCCGGGGGGACTAGTCGGCAATGAGCAGTTCTTC.

Only a few counts were recorded for this clone. The chain carries TRBV2 and TRBJ1-5; a possible D gene is TRBD1 (6 bases). Germline loops: CDR1 SNHLY, CDR2 FYNNEI. Trimming removed 6 bases from V and 6 bases from J, with 12 bases in between. CDR3 length: 13 amino acids. This CDR3 is CASSGTGFQPQHF. The DNA of the CDR3 is TGTGCCAGCAGCGGTACAGGGTTTCAGCCCCAGCATTTT.

This clone has a handful of counts. This chain connects TRBV9 to TRBJ2-3, with 8 bases matching TRBD2. The CDR3 spans 15 residues. The junction had 7 bases not matched to a gene; V was cut back by 7 bases and J by 0 bases. Germline assignment: CDR1 SGDLS and CDR2 YYNGEE. In DNA, the CDR3 is TGTGCCAGCGGAAAGACTAGCGCTAGCACAGATACGCAGTATTTT. It encodes CASGKTSASTDTQYF.